The clone carrying this TCR beta chain turned up a few times. Trimming shortened V by 5 bases and J by 2 bases, and 16 bases separated the two germline ends. CDR1 and CDR2 from the germline V gene are MNHEY and SVGEGT. This CDR3 spans 16 amino acids. The source of the sample is a study of blood T cell repertoires in COVID-19. Only in-frame clones appear in the TCRdb table, and some are missing; sequencing was by immunoSEQ multiplex PCR. The sample contains some 260,000 clones, 70% to 75% of which appear only once. This chain uses TRBV6-2 or TRBV6-3 with TRBJ1-5; D not resolved. The source material was peripheral blood. The sequence came from a woman aged 80 or older with acute or convalescent COVID-19. The chain's CDR3 is CASSRRMNQGNQPQHF. The CDR3, as DNA: TGTGCCAGCAGTCGCCGAATGAACCAGGGCAATCAGCCCCAGCATTTT.